These 27 T cell receptor beta chains were all obtained from the same sample, sequenced in a study of response to subunit inactivated influenza vaccine. TCRdb reprocessed the RT-PCR reads via MiXCR and lists one record per CDR3 protein. This table has 650,000 to 800,000 distinct CDR3 sequences, roughly 13% appearing once. Material: PBMCs from blood, obtained 14 to 15 days before vaccination. Receptors originate from a man aged 50 or older who received an inactivated influenza vaccine.

This clonotype was counted only a few times. The chain has TRBV28 and TRBJ2-1; D possibly corresponds to TRBD1 (6 bases). Trimming left V 4 bases short and J 6 bases short, with 19 bases between. The CDR3 length is 16 residues. Germline-derived CDR1 and CDR2 are MDHEN and SYDVKM. In DNA form, the CDR3 reads TGTGCCAGCAGTTCCCCCCACCAACAGGGAAGCAATGAGCAGTTCTTC. It encodes CASSSPHQQGSNEQFF.

The gene calls are TRBV25-1 and TRBJ1-3, with 7 bases identical to TRBD1. With 6 bases clipped from V and 2 bases from J, the junction kept 7 bases outside the gene matches. The germline gives CDR1 MGHDK, CDR2 SYGVNS. The CDR3 contains 15 residues. This chain's CDR3 is CASRDGTVPGNTIYF. In DNA form, the CDR3 reads TGTGCCAGCAGGGATGGGACAGTCCCTGGAAACACCATATATTTT.

The V call is TRBV7-2, the J call TRBJ2-4; D possibly uses TRBD1 or TRBD2 (5 bases each). This CDR3 is built from 14 residues. Germline CDR1 reads SGHTA; CDR2 reads FQGNSA. V was trimmed by 4 bases and J by 3 bases, leaving 10 bases between them. CDR3 region: CASSYRGVKNIQYF. The CDR3 bases are TGTGCCAGCAGCTACCGAGGGGTCAAAAACATTCAGTACTTC. Variable domain in full (rest from reference TRBV7-2 and TRBJ2-4): GAGVSQSPSNKVTEKGKDVELRCDPISGHTALYWYRQSLGQGLEFLIYFQGNSAPDKSGLPSDRFSAERTGGSVSTLTIQRTQQEDSAVYLCASSYRGVKNIQYFGAGTRLSVL.

This clonotype was counted at least ten times. The chain is built from TRBV5-4 and TRBJ2-1; unclear D gene. The germline CDR1 and CDR2 sequences are SGHNT and YYREEE (reference sequence). The V gene lost 0 bases and the J gene lost 9 bases, with 13 bases spanning the gap. The CDR3 is made up of 14 amino acids. The CDR3 sequence is CASSLVSERGEQFF. CDR3 nucleotide sequence: TGTGCCAGCAGCTTGGTGTCAGAAAGAGGTGAGCAGTTCTTC.

The CDR3 nucleotides are TGCAGCATGCGCCTCCGACTAGCGGGAGTTGGGGATGAGCAGTTCTTC. As protein: CSMRLRLAGVGDEQFF. This chain connects TRBV29-1 to TRBJ2-1, with 12 bases that match TRBD2. The CDR3 consists of 16 residues. Germline loops: CDR1 SQVTM, CDR2 ANQGSEA. Trimming at V came to 8 bases and at J to 8 bases, leaving 16 bases not matched to a gene.

The table lists this clonotype with a few counts. This chain links TRBV27 with TRBJ1-2, with no clear D. In germline, CDR1 is MNHEY, CDR2 SMNVEV (reference sequence). This CDR3 is 15 amino acids long. V dropped 3 bases and J dropped 5 bases, with 16 bases sitting between them. The CDR3 reads CASSFRAGFQYGYTF. For the CDR3, the DNA is TGTGCCAGCAGTTTTAGGGCGGGGTTCCAGTATGGCTACACCTTC.

At least ten counts were recorded for this clonotype. The gene calls are TRBV28 and TRBJ2-7; no reliable D call. This CDR3 region has 14 residues. The germline V and J ends were trimmed by 8 bases and 1 base, with 15 bases remaining between them. Per the germline V gene, CDR1 is MDHEN and CDR2 is SYDVKM. The CDR3 region is CASGRLQQSYEQYF. In DNA, the CDR3 is TGTGCCAGCGGCCGGCTTCAACAGTCCTACGAGCAGTACTTC. The full variable domain, rest sourced from reference TRBV28 and TRBJ2-7, is DVKVTQSSRYLVKRTGEKVFLECVQDMDHENMFWYRQDPGLGLRLIYFSYDVKMKEKGDIPEGYSVSREKKERFSLILESASTNQTSMYLCASGRLQQSYEQYFGPGTRLTVT.

The CDR3 coding sequence is TGTGCCCACGGACCCACACCAGGTTCACCCCTCCACTTT. The encoded protein is CAHGPTPGSPLHF. The chain couples TRBV6-6 to TRBJ1-6, with no clear D. This CDR3 contains 13 residues. Germline loops: CDR1 MNHNY, CDR2 SVGAGI (reference sequence). V was pared by 11 bases and J by 9 bases, with 17 bases between.

This CDR3 reads CASSRGDISNQPQHF. CDR3 nucleotide sequence: TGTGCCAGCAGCCGGGGCGACATTAGCAATCAGCCCCAGCATTTT. The V and J genes are TRBV7-8 and TRBJ1-5; a possible D gene is TRBD1 (5 bases). Looked up from germline, CDR1 is SGHVS and CDR2 is FQNEAQ. This CDR3 contains 15 residues. V was clipped by 5 bases and J by 0 bases, with 11 bases between them.

J is TRBJ2-3 and V is TRBV7-3, with a weak D call TRBD2 (7 bases). V lost 5 bases and J 6 bases, leaving 18 bases between the germline ends. From germline, CDR1 is SGHTA and CDR2 FQGTGA. The CDR3 runs to 15 residues. The DNA for the CDR3 is TGTGCCAGCAGCCCCATAGGGGGGGGTTTGGATACGCAGTATTTT. It codes for CASSPIGGGLDTQYF.

The genes are TRBV6-9 and TRBJ2-2; D is possibly TRBD1 or TRBD2 (5 bases each). Germline assignment: CDR1 MNHGY and CDR2 SVAAGI. The CDR3 length is 15 residues. V was shortened by 4 bases and J by 5 bases, with 14 bases between the two germline ends. The CDR3 coding sequence is TGTGCCAGCAGTTGTGGGGACGGAAAGACCGGGGAGCTGTTTTTT. Amino acids: CASSCGDGKTGELFF.

The chain combines TRBV3-1 with TRBJ1-5, with 9 bases aligning to TRBD1. V dropped 3 bases and J dropped 2; count of bases not matched to a gene: 8. CDR3 length: 17 residues. Per germline, CDR1 LGHDT and CDR2 YNNKEL (reference sequence). CDR3 in DNA: TGTGCCAGCAGCCAGGGTACAGGGGGCTGGGGCAATCAGCCCCAGCATTTT. This codes for CASSQGTGGWGNQPQHF.

This clonotype was seen only a few times. V usage is TRBV28 and J usage is TRBJ2-2, with 11 bases aligning to TRBD1. Per germline, CDR1 MDHEN and CDR2 SYDVKM. This CDR3 region has 13 residues. CDR3 sequence: CAIGQGATGELFF. The CDR3, as DNA: TGTGCAATCGGACAGGGGGCCACCGGGGAGCTGTTTTTT.

This clonotype occurred a few times. This chain connects TRBV28 to TRBJ1-5; 10 bases fit TRBD1. V shed 5 bases, J shed 6 bases, and the junction held 13 bases outside the gene matches. The CDR3 is 17 residues long. The germline CDR1 and CDR2 sequences are MDHEN and SYDVKM. The CDR3 protein is CASSPMTQTGGGQPQHF. The CDR3 nucleotides are TGTGCCAGCAGTCCCATGACCCAGACAGGGGGCGGTCAGCCCCAGCATTTT.

For the CDR3, the DNA is TGTGCCAGCTCACCTCCCGACAGGGTTTATCGATACAATGAGCAGTTCTTC. This encodes CASSPPDRVYRYNEQFF. The genes are TRBV18 and TRBJ2-1, with TRBD1 identical over 7 bases. CDR1 KGHSH and CDR2 LQKENI come from the germline V gene. The J segment lost 4 bases and the V segment lost 3 bases, leaving 12 bases of the junction unmatched. The CDR3 sequence is 17 residues long.

The chain recombines TRBV29-1 with TRBJ2-5; D gene unclear. Germline lookup yields CDR1 SQVTM and CDR2 ANQGSEA. The CDR3 has 13 residues. V was cut by 5 bases and J by 1 base, with 11 bases left in between. CDR3 nucleotides: TGCAGCGTTCGGGCTAGACTCCAAGAGACCCAGTACTTC. This translates into CSVRARLQETQYF.

This clonotype was recorded at least ten times. This CDR3 reads CASSQGWTGLAKNIQYF. CDR3 bases: TGTGCCAGCAGCCAGGGTTGGACAGGGTTAGCCAAAAACATTCAGTACTTC. The V and J genes are TRBV4-2 and TRBJ2-4; 8 bases match TRBD1. From germline, CDR1 is LGHNA and CDR2 YNFKEQ. V lost 3 bases and J lost 0; bases outside the gene matches: 7. The CDR3 has 17 residues.

V is TRBV6-2 or TRBV6-3 and J is TRBJ2-1; 8 bases map to TRBD2. Germline assignment: CDR1 MNHEY and CDR2 SVGEGT. J lost 9 bases, V lost 4 bases, and 8 bases had no gene match. CDR3 length: 14 amino acids. The DNA for the CDR3 is TGTGCCAGCAGTTCGGGACTAGATTACGGTGAGCAGTTCTTC. Residues: CASSSGLDYGEQFF.

This sequence joins TRBV11-1 and TRBJ2-4; 15 nucleotides line up with TRBD2. Germline V gene data show CDR1 as SGHAT and CDR2 as FQDESV (reference sequence). The CDR3 runs to 19 residues. Germline trimming cut 5 bases from V and 1 base from J; bases unmatched to any gene: 9. For the CDR3, the DNA is TGTGCCAGCAGCGAAGGGACTAGCGGGGGGCCGGTGGCCAAAAACATTCAGTACTTC. Translated, it gives CASSEGTSGGPVAKNIQYF.

The chain is built from TRBV27 and TRBJ1-6, with 11 nucleotides matching TRBD1. Trimming cost V 3 bases and J 10 bases; bases outside gene matches: 2. The CDR3 runs to 14 residues. In germline, CDR1 is MNHEY, CDR2 SMNVEV (reference sequence). CDR3 region: CASSLDRGQSPLHF. The CDR3 DNA reads as TGTGCCAGCAGTTTGGACAGGGGGCAATCACCCCTCCACTTT.

A few counts support this clonotype. The chain carries TRBV4-1 and TRBJ1-1; possible D gene TRBD1, 5 bases. CDR1 and CDR2 from the germline V gene are MGHRA and YSYEKL. This CDR3 comprises 15 residues. V was shortened by 3 bases and J by 1 base, with 12 bases between the two germline ends. DNA of the CDR3: TGCGCCAGCAGCCATCTTACAGGAAAGAACACTGAAGCTTTCTTT. Its protein is CASSHLTGKNTEAFF.

This clonotype has more than one count but fewer than ten. For the CDR3, the DNA is TGTGCCAGCAGTTTGGTACTAGCGGGAGCTAGCACAGATACGCAGTATTTT. The encoded protein is CASSLVLAGASTDTQYF. The rearrangement joins TRBV28 to TRBJ2-3; 11 bases are shared with TRBD2. Losses at the gene ends were 3 bases for V and 0 bases for J; bases not matched to a gene: 5. The V gene's germline CDR1 is MDHEN and CDR2 SYDVKM. The CDR3 has 17 amino acids.

Only a few counts were recorded for this clonotype. This sequence joins TRBV20-1 and TRBJ2-6, with D perhaps TRBD1 (5 bases). The CDR3 sequence is 18 residues long. CDR1 is DFQATT, CDR2 SNEGSKA, per germline (reference sequence). V was clipped by 2 bases and J by 0 bases, with 17 bases between them. CDR3 protein: CSARSRTRTPSGANVLTF. Here the CDR3 DNA reads TGCAGTGCTAGATCCCGGACACGAACCCCCTCTGGGGCCAACGTCCTGACTTTC.

Only a few counts were recorded for this clonotype. This rearrangement joins TRBV9 to TRBJ2-3, with no clear D. CDR3 length: 17 residues. Trimming took off 2 bases at V and 0 bases at J, with 16 bases between the two ends. Germline lookup yields CDR1 SGDLS and CDR2 YYNGEE. The CDR3 protein is CASSVEAAELSTDTQYF. The CDR3 DNA follows: TGTGCCAGCAGCGTCGAGGCGGCCGAGCTTAGCACAGATACGCAGTATTTT.

About this clonotype: At one end the junction does not follow the germline gene, possibly because of a read error. CDR3 DNA sequence: TGTGCCTGCAGTTTAGCGCTTTTGGTACACTCGGTCATCAGCAATGAGCAGTTCTTC. Protein: CACSLALLVHSVISNEQFF. The chain carries TRBV12-3 or TRBV12-4 and TRBJ2-1; TRBD2 might be the D (5 bases). This CDR3 has 19 amino acids.

The V gene is TRBV6-2 or TRBV6-3, the J gene TRBJ1-1, with D maybe TRBD1 (5 bases). The CDR3 length is 17 residues. Trimming cost V 0 bases and J 1 base, with 15 bases left between them. Germline CDR1 and CDR2: MNHEY and SVGEGT. CDR3 loop: CASSYSGSRGKNTEAFF. The CDR3 region has the DNA TGTGCCAGCAGTTACTCGGGTTCGAGGGGAAAGAACACTGAAGCTTTCTTT.

This clonotype was seen a handful of times. The chain has TRBV5-4 and TRBJ2-1; D possibly corresponds to TRBD1 (6 bases). The CDR3 has 12 amino acids. Germline CDR1 and CDR2: SGHNT and YYREEE (reference sequence). Trimming removed 5 bases from V and 10 bases from J, with 13 bases in between. The DNA for the CDR3 is TGTGCCAGCAGACCGGATGACAGGGAGCAGTTCTTC. Translated: CASRPDDREQFF.